One and the same sample provided the 2 T cell receptor beta chains below, sequenced in a study of T cells in Graves' hyperthyroidism and ophthalmopathy. There were TCR beta CDR3 regions amplified from RNA transcripts. A set of HTBI primers served as the primers for a first-round RT-PCR of the TCR CDR3. TCRdb called the multiplex PCR reads again in MiXCR, with one record for every CDR3 protein. In the table there are around 580,000 distinct CDR3 sequences, over 15% of which are singletons. The specimen was blood. The receptors originated from a woman younger than 30 with Graves' hyperthyroidism.

The chain uses TRBV5-6 and TRBJ1-3; maybe TRBD1 (5 bases). The CDR3 has 14 residues. Germline-derived CDR1 and CDR2 are SGHDT and YYEEEE. V was shortened by 6 bases and J by 1 base, with 11 bases between the two germline ends. The CDR3 here is CASNSGGSGNTIYF. The CDR3 DNA sequence: TGTGCCAGCAATAGCGGGGGTTCTGGAAACACCATATATTTT.

This clonotype appeared a few times. This chain joins TRBV3-1 and TRBJ2-3; a weak D match, TRBD2 (6 bases). This CDR3 is built from 15 residues. The ends were cut back, 5 bases at V and 2 bases at J, with 14 bases in the middle. Germline CDR1 reads LGHDT; CDR2 reads YNNKEL (reference sequence). The CDR3 DNA reads as TGTGCCAGCAGCTATCGGGACTTTTTCACAGATACGCAGTATTTT. Protein sequence: CASSYRDFFTDTQYF.